This TCR beta chain was sequenced during a study of T cell responses to AZD1222 COVID-19 vaccine. Whole-study findings and limits: Scientists sampled the repertoires only once the peak T cell response had passed.

Sequencing was performed with immunoSEQ multiplex PCR; in TCRdb, only in-frame clones are kept and a portion is missing. Seen here are roughly 150,000 clones, around 88% observed once, and the top ten hold 2.2%. As for this clone: Its antigen remains unknown.

Trimming shortened V by 2 bases and J by 1 base, and 5 bases separated the two germline ends. The CDR3 is 13 residues long. CDR1 and CDR2 (germline): KGHSH, LQKENI. The receptor was isolated from an adult in good health. The sample in question was peripheral blood, obtained on day 0 of AZD1222 vaccination. The V gene is TRBV18, the J gene TRBJ1-1, with D perhaps matching TRBD1 (5 bases). The CDR3 loop reads CASSPGGNTEAFF. The DNA of the CDR3 is TGTGCCAGCTCACCAGGGGGGAACACTGAAGCTTTCTTT.